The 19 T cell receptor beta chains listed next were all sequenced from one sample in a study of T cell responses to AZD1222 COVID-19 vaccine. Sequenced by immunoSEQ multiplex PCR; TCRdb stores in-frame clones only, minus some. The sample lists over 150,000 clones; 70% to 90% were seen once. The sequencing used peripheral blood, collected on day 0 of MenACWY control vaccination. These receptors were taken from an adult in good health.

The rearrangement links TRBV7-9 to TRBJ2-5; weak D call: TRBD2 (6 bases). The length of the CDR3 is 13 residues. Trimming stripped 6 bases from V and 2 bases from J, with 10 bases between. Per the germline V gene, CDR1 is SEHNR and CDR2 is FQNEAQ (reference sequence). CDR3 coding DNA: TGTGCCAGCAGAGTAGCGGTTCAAGAGACCCAGTACTTC. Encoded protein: CASRVAVQETQYF.

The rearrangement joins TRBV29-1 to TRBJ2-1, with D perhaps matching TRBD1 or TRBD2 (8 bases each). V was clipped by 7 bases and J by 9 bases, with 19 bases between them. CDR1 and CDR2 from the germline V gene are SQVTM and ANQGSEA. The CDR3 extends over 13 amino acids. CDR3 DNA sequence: TGCAGCGGCGGGAGGACAGGGACGGGTGAGCAGTTCTTC. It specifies CSGGRTGTGEQFF.

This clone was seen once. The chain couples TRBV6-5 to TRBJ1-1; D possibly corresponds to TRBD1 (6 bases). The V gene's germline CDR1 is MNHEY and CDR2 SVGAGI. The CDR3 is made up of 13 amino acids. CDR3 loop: CASYGTRNTEAFF. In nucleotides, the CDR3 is TGTGCGAGTTACGGGACACGTAACACTGAAGCTTTCTTT.

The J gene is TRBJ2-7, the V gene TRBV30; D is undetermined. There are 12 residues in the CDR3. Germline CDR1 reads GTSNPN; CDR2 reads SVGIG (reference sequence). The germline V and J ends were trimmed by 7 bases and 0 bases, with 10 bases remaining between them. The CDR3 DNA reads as TGTGCCTCCGGAGCGAACTCCTACGAGCAGTACTTC. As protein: CASGANSYEQYF.

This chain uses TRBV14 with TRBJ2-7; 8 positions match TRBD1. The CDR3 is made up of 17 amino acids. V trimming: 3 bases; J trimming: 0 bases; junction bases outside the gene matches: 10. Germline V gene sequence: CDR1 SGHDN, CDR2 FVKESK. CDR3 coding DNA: TGTGCCAGCAGCCAGGCCTTAAGGACAGGGAACTCCTACGAGCAGTACTTC. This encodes CASSQALRTGNSYEQYF.

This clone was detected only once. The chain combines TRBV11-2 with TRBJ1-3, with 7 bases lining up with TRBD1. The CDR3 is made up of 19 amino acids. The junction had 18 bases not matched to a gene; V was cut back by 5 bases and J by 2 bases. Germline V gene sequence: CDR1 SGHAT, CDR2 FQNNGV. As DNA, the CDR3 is TGTGCCAGCAGCCCCCGAGGGACAGCGTTCGCAAATACTGGAAACACCATATATTTT. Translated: CASSPRGTAFANTGNTIYF.

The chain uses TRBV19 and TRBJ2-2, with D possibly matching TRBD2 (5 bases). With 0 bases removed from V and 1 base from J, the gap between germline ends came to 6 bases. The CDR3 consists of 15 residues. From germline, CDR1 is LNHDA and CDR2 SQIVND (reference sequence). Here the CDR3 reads CASSIDEGNTGELFF. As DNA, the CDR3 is TGTGCCAGTAGTATAGATGAGGGGAACACCGGGGAGCTGTTTTTT.

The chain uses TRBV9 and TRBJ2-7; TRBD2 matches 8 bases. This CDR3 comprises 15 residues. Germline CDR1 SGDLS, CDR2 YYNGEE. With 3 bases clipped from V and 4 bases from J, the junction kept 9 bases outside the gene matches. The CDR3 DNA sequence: TGTGCCAGCAGCGCCGCTAGCGGGTTGTGGTACGAGCAGTACTTC. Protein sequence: CASSAASGLWYEQYF.

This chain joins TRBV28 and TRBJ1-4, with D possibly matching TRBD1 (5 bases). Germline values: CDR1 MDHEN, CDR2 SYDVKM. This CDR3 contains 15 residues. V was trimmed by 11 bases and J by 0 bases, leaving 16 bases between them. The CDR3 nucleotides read TGTGCCGGAGGAGGGGCGGGGGCAACTAATGAAAAACTGTTTTTT. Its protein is CAGGGAGATNEKLFF.

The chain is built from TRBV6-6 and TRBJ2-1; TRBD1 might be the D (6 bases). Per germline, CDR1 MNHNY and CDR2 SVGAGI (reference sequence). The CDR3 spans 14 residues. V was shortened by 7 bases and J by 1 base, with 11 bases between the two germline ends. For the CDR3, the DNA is TGTGCCAGCATGGGGGCGGAATCCTACAATGAGCAGTTCTTC. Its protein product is CASMGAESYNEQFF.

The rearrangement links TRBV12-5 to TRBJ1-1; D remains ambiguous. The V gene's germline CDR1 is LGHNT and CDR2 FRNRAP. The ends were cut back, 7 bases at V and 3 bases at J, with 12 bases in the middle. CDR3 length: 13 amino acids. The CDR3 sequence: CASDEFMDTEAFF. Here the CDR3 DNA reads TGTGCTAGTGACGAGTTCATGGACACTGAAGCTTTCTTT.

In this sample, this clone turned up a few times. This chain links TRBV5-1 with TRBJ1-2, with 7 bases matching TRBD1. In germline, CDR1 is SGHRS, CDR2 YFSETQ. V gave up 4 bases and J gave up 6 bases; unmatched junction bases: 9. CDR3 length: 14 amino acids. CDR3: CASSPSGGRNGYTF. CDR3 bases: TGCGCCAGCAGCCCGTCAGGGGGGAGGAATGGCTACACCTTC.

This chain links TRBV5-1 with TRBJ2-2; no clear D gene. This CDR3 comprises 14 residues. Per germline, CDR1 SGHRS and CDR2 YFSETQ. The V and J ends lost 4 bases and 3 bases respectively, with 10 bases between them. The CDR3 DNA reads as TGCGCCAGCAGCATGGAACCGTACACCGGGGAGCTGTTTTTT. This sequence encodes CASSMEPYTGELFF.

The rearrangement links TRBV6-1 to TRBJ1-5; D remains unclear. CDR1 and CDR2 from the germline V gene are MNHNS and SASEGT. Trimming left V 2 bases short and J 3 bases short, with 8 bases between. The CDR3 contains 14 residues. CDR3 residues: CASSEIWVNQPQHF. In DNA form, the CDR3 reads TGTGCCAGCAGTGAAATCTGGGTCAATCAGCCCCAGCATTTT.

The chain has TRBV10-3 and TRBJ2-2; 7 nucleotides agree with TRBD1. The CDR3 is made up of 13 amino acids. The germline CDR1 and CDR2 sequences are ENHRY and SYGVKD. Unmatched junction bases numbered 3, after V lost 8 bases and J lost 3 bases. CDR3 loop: CAIGQGDTGELFF. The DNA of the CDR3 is TGTGCCATCGGGCAGGGGGACACCGGGGAGCTGTTTTTT.

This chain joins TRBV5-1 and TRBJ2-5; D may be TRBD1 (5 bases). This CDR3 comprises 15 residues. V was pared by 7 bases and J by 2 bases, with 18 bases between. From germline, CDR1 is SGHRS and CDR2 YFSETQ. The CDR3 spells CASDKGQGWQETQYF. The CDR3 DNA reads TGCGCCAGCGATAAGGGGCAGGGTTGGCAAGAGACCCAGTACTTC.

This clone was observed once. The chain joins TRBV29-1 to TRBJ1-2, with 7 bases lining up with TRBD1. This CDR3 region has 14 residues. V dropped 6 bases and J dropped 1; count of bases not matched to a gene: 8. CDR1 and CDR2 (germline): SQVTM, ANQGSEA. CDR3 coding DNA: TGCAGCGTAATGGACAGGCAGAATAACTATGGCTACACCTTC. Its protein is CSVMDRQNNYGYTF.

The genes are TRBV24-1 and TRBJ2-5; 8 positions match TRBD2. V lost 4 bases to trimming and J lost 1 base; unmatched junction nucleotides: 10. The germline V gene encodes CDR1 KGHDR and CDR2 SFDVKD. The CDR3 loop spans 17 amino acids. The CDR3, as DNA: TGTGCCACCAGTGACTCCCGTCTAGCGGGCGCCCAAGAGACCCAGTACTTC. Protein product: CATSDSRLAGAQETQYF.

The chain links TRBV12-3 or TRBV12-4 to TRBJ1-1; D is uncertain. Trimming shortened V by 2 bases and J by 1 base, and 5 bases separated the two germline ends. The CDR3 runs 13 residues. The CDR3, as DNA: TGTGCCAGCAGTTTAAGTACGAACACTGAAGCTTTCTTT. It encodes CASSLSTNTEAFF.